This record looks at one TCR beta chain sequence and its context. The sample is drawn from a study of T cell changes during pregnancy in multiple sclerosis. The CDR3 spans 16 residues. The V segment lost 4 bases and the J segment 4 bases; nucleotides outside the gene matches: 10. From germline, CDR1 is SGHVS and CDR2 FNYEAQ. This table comes from immunoSEQ multiplex PCR, and its TCRdb copy is limited to in-frame clones, with some not included. Found here are 30,000 to 45,000 clones, 90% to 95% of them singletons; the top ten hold approximately 6.1%. This receptor was obtained from a female donor with multiple sclerosis, enrolled in a pregnancy study. The sample in question was CD8+ T cells from peripheral blood mononuclear cells, obtained in the second trimester of pregnancy. V gene TRBV7-6 combines with J gene TRBJ2-7, with 10 bases matching TRBD1. In nucleotides, the CDR3 is TGTGCCAGCAGCTCCCCTTGGGGGACAGGGGTTTACGAGCAGTACTTC. Amino acid sequence: CASSSPWGTGVYEQYF.